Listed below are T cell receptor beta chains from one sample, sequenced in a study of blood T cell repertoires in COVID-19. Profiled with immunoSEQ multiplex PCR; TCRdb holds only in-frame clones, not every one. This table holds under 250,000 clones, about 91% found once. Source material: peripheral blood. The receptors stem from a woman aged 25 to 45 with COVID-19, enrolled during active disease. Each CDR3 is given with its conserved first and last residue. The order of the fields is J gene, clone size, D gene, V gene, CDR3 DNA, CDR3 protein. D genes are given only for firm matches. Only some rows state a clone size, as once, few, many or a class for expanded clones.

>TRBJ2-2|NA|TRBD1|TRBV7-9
TGTGCCAGCAGCAGGACAGGGAGTCTGAACACCGGGGAGCTGTTTTTT
CASSRTGSLNTGELFF
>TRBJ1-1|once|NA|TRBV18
TGTGCCAGCTCACCAAGGGGCCTAGCTTTCTTT
CASSPRGLAFF
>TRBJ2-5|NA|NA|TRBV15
TGTGCCACCAGCACGATAGGGGGGGATGGGGAGACCCAGTACTTC
CATSTIGGDGETQYF
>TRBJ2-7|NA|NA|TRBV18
TGTGCCAGCTCACCGGACAGTCTGTACGAGCAGTACTTC
CASSPDSLYEQYF
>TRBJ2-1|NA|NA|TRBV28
TGTGCCAGCAGTTTATCAAGGGGGCAGTTCTTC
CASSLSRGQFF
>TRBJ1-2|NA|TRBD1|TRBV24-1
TGTGCCACCCGGGACAGGCAGGGAGTGGGCTACACCTTC
CATRDRQGVGYTF
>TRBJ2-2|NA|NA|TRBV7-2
TGTGCCAGCAGCGTCAGGGGGGTGAACACCGGGGAGCTGTTTTTT
CASSVRGVNTGELFF
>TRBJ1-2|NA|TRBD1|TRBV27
TGTGCCAGCAGTCAAGCCGGGACAGGGTATGGCTACACCTTC
CASSQAGTGYGYTF
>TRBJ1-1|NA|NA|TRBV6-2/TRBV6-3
TGTGCCAGCAGTTACTCGGAGCATGGGACTGAAGCTTTCTTT
CASSYSEHGTEAFF
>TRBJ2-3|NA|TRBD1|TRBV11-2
TGTGCCAGCAGCTTAGATCAGGGGGCTAGCACAGATACGCAGTATTTT
CASSLDQGASTDTQYF
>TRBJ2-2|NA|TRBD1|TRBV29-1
TGCAGCGTTAGGACAGGGGTGAACACCGGGGAGCTGTTTTTT
CSVRTGVNTGELFF
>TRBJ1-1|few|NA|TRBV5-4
TGTGCCAGCAGCTTGAAACTGGGACAAGCGAACACTGAAGCTTTCTTT
CASSLKLGQANTEAFF
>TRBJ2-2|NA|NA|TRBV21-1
NA
CASSKEWGLGTGELFF
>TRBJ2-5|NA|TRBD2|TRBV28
TGTGCCAGCAGTTTTAAGGGACTAGCCCAAGAGACCCAGTACTTC
CASSFKGLAQETQYF
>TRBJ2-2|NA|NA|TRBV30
TGTGCCTGCGAGCACGGTGCCGGGGAGCTGTTTTTT
CACEHGAGELFF
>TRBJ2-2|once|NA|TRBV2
TGTGCCAGCAGGGGGGCGGCGAACACCGGGGAGCTGTTTTTT
CASRGAANTGELFF
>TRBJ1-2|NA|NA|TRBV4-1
TGCGCCAGCAGCCACGAGGGCTTAGACTATGGCTACACCTTC
CASSHEGLDYGYTF
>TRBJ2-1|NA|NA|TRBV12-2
TGTGCAAGTCGCTTTGTCGGAGGACAGGGAATTCCCAATGAGCAGTTCTTC
CASRFVGGQGIPNEQFF
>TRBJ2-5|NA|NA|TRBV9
TGTGCCAGCTCCCGGACGGGGGGCCTTATGGAGACCCAGTACTTC
CASSRTGGLMETQYF
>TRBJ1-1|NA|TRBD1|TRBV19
TGTGCCAGTAGTCCGATCAGGGGGCGGAACACTGAAGCTTTCTTT
CASSPIRGRNTEAFF
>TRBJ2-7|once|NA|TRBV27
TGTGCCAGCAGTTTCGCCGCAGGTTACGAGCAGTACTTC
CASSFAAGYEQYF
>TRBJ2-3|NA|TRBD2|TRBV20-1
TGCAGTGCTAGTGAATTACCTCCGGGACTAGCGGACACAGATACGCAGTATTTT
CSASELPPGLADTDTQYF
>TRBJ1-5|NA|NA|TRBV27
TGTGCCAGCAGTTTCAGGGGTTTCCAGCCCCAGCATTTT
CASSFRGFQPQHF
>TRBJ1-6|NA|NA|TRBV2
TGTGCCAGCACGCCAGGCCGGGGGATATATAATTCACCCCTCCACTTT
CASTPGRGIYNSPLHF
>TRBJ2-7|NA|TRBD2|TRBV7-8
TGTGCCAGCAGCAGATCTAGCGGGGGGGCCTACGAGCAGTACTTC
CASSRSSGGAYEQYF
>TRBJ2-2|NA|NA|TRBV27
TGTGCCAGCAGTCCCCTCCGGACTATAAACGGGGAGCTGTTTTTT
CASSPLRTINGELFF
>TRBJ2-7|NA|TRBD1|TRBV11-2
TGTGCCAGCAGCTTAAGGACAGGGGGCGGTGAGCAGTACTTC
CASSLRTGGGEQYF
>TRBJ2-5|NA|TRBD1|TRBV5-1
TGCGCCAGCAGCTTGGGGGACAGGGGGCAAGAGACCCAGTACTTC
CASSLGDRGQETQYF
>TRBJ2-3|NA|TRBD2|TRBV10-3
TGTGCCATCAGTGGGAGAAGGGGACTAGCGGGGGGGACTAGCACAGATACGCAGTATTTT
CAISGRRGLAGGTSTDTQYF
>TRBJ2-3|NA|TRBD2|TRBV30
TGTGCCTGGAGTCCAGGACTAGCGGGAGCCAGGAGCACAGATACGCAGTATTTT
CAWSPGLAGARSTDTQYF
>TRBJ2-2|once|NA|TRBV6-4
TGTGCCAGCAAACCGGACAGGAACACCGGGGAGCTGTTTTTT
CASKPDRNTGELFF
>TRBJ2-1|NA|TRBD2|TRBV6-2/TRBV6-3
TGTGCCAGCAGTTACTCCCTAGCGGGAGGGTTTGAGGGTGAGCAGTTCTTC
CASSYSLAGGFEGEQFF
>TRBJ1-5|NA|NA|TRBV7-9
TGTGCCAGCAGCCGGGGAGGCAATCAGCCCCAGCATTTT
CASSRGGNQPQHF
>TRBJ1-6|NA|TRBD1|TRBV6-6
TGTGCCAGCAGTTTGACCCCGGGACAGTATAATTCACCCCTCCACTTT
CASSLTPGQYNSPLHF
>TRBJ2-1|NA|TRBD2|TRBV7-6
TGTGCCAGCAGCCACTTCCTAGCGGGAGCCGACTACAATGAGCAGTTCTTC
CASSHFLAGADYNEQFF
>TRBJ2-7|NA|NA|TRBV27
TGTGCCAGCAGTTTAGCGTCGGGACTGGGCGAGTACTTC
CASSLASGLGEYF
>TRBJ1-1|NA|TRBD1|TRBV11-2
TGTGCCAGCAGCCCCATTGACAGGGGCCGGGCTGAAGCTTTCTTT
CASSPIDRGRAEAFF
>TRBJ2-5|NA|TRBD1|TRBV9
TGTGCCAGCAGCGTAGCTACAGGGGGCGCGGGGACCCAGTACTTC
CASSVATGGAGTQYF